This TCR beta chain came from a study of cytomegalovirus exposure and HLA in healthy donors. Study observations and caveats: Reports credit the classifier with highly specific, highly sensitive diagnosis of cytomegalovirus status. Segments of the TCR beta V type were, in most cases, productive about 87% or about 30% of the time in an earlier analysis.

On this clone itself: Antigen unknown.

The PCR had 60 Vbeta and 13 Jbeta primers. Profiled with immunoSEQ multiplex PCR; TCRdb holds only in-frame clones, not every one. The sample lists around 190,000 clones, approximately 86% seen once, with 1.5% to 2% in the top ten. This CDR3 region has 15 residues. The germline CDR1 and CDR2 sequences are MNHNS and SASEGT. Trimming shortened V by 5 bases and J by 8 bases, and 16 bases separated the two germline ends. Sequencing was performed on PBMCs. The clonotype originates from a woman aged 18-29 years in good health and CMV-seronegative. The gene calls are TRBV6-1 and TRBJ1-6; D possibly corresponds to TRBD1 (6 bases). CDR3 sequence: CASSPAGGAHSPLHF. CDR3 in DNA: TGTGCCAGCAGTCCGGCTGGGGGCGCACATTCACCCCTCCACTTT.